This is a list of T cell receptor beta chains from one sample in a study of blood T cell repertoires in COVID-19. Some clones are missing from TCRdb's copy, which holds only in-frame ones; the method was immunoSEQ multiplex PCR. There are roughly 64,000 clones in the sample; approximately 92% occur only once, and about 9.7% lies in the top ten. Source material: peripheral blood. All receptors derive from a woman aged 80 or over with active COVID-19. CDR3s include the opening cysteine and the closing phenylalanine or tryptophan. D genes are given only for firm matches. A clone size is listed for some rows: how often the clone was seen (once, few, many), or a class if it is expanded.

CDR3nt: TGTGCCAGCAGCTTAGCCTTGCGGGCAAACACTGAAGCTTTCTTT
CDR3aa: CASSLALRANTEAFF
abundance: NA
d_gene: NA
len: 15
v_gene: TRBV7-9
j_gene: TRBJ1-1

CDR3nt: TGTGCCAGTAGTATTCCAGGATTGAACACTGAAGCTTTCTTT
CDR3aa: CASSIPGLNTEAFF
abundance: NA
d_gene: NA
len: 14
v_gene: TRBV19
j_gene: TRBJ1-1

CDR3nt: TGTGCCAGCAGATCTGCGGCCCAAACCGGGGAGCTGTTTTTT
CDR3aa: CASRSAAQTGELFF
abundance: NA
d_gene: NA
len: 14
v_gene: TRBV9
j_gene: TRBJ2-2

CDR3nt: TGTGCCAGCAGTGAAGGCGGGGGGGCCCAAGAGACCCAGTACTTC
CDR3aa: CASSEGGGAQETQYF
abundance: NA
d_gene: TRBD2
len: 15
v_gene: TRBV2
j_gene: TRBJ2-5

CDR3nt: TGCGCCAGCAGATCGAACAGGGCCTATGGCTACACCTTT
CDR3aa: CASRSNRAYGYTF
abundance: NA
d_gene: NA
len: 13
v_gene: TRBV5-1
j_gene: TRBJ1-2

CDR3nt: TGTGCCAGCTCGACAGGGTTTGGCTACACCTTC
CDR3aa: CASSTGFGYTF
abundance: NA
d_gene: TRBD1
len: 11
v_gene: TRBV18
j_gene: TRBJ1-2

CDR3nt: TGTGCCAGTAGTCTGGGGCTAGCGGGAGTGGATACGCAGTATTTT
CDR3aa: CASSLGLAGVDTQYF
abundance: NA
d_gene: TRBD2
len: 15
v_gene: TRBV19
j_gene: TRBJ2-3

CDR3nt: TGTGCCAGCAGTGAATATACAGTCTCTGGAAACACCATATATTTT
CDR3aa: CASSEYTVSGNTIYF
abundance: NA
d_gene: NA
len: 15
v_gene: TRBV2
j_gene: TRBJ1-3

CDR3nt: TGTGCCAGCAGCGCCGGGACTAGCGGCCAGACCCAGTACTTC
CDR3aa: CASSAGTSGQTQYF
abundance: NA
d_gene: TRBD2
len: 14
v_gene: TRBV2
j_gene: TRBJ2-5

CDR3nt: TGTGCCATCAGTGAGGGGGAGGGGGGCGGTTCACCCCTCCACTTT
CDR3aa: CAISEGEGGGSPLHF
abundance: NA
d_gene: NA
len: 15
v_gene: TRBV10-3
j_gene: TRBJ1-6

CDR3nt: TGTGCCTGGAGTGTCGGTAGCGGGAGTTATACGCAGTATTTT
CDR3aa: CAWSVGSGSYTQYF
abundance: once
d_gene: TRBD2
len: 14
v_gene: TRBV30
j_gene: TRBJ2-3

CDR3nt: TGTGCCAGCAGCTTGAGCGAAAATCAGCCCCAGCATTTT
CDR3aa: CASSLSENQPQHF
abundance: NA
d_gene: NA
len: 13
v_gene: TRBV7-6
j_gene: TRBJ1-5

CDR3nt: TGTGCCAGCGGGGACAGCGCCTATGGCTACACCTTC
CDR3aa: CASGDSAYGYTF
abundance: once
d_gene: TRBD1
len: 12
v_gene: TRBV5-4
j_gene: TRBJ1-2

CDR3nt: TGTGCCAGCAGACCAACTAGCGGGAGCTACAATGAGCAGTTCTTC
CDR3aa: CASRPTSGSYNEQFF
abundance: NA
d_gene: TRBD2
len: 15
v_gene: TRBV14
j_gene: TRBJ2-1

CDR3nt: TGTGCCAGCAGCCCTGGTAGGGGGGGATCTAATGAAAAACTGTTTTTT
CDR3aa: CASSPGRGGSNEKLFF
abundance: NA
d_gene: NA
len: 16
v_gene: TRBV3-1/TRBV3-2
j_gene: TRBJ1-4

CDR3nt: TGTGCCAGCAGTAGTGCGACAGGGATTGGGTACAGTTCAAGGGGCTACACCTTC
CDR3aa: CASSSATGIGYSSRGYTF
abundance: NA
d_gene: TRBD1
len: 18
v_gene: TRBV2
j_gene: TRBJ1-2

CDR3nt: TGTGCCCTTCAGGCCGCGGGGACCTACGAGCAGTACTTC
CDR3aa: CALQAAGTYEQYF
abundance: NA
d_gene: NA
len: 13
v_gene: TRBV6-5
j_gene: TRBJ2-7

CDR3nt: TGTGCCATCAGCGGGGACAGGGGGGACACAGATACGCAGTATTTT
CDR3aa: CAISGDRGDTDTQYF
abundance: NA
d_gene: TRBD1
len: 15
v_gene: TRBV10-3
j_gene: TRBJ2-3

CDR3nt: TGTGCCATCACCCAAGGACAGGGGCCTCAGTATTTT
CDR3aa: CAITQGQGPQYF
abundance: NA
d_gene: TRBD1
len: 12
v_gene: TRBV10-3
j_gene: TRBJ2-3